This T cell receptor (beta chain) appears in the sequencing data of a study of cytotoxic CD8 clonotypes in ibrutinib-treated CLL. Across the study: Across the patients, about a dozen were relapsed/refractory, roughly 14 treatment-naive and about 18 IGHV unmutated. Some 24 partial and 2 complete responses; at median approximately 68 months, about 14 remitted, roughly 12 progressed.

Some clones are missing from TCRdb's copy, which holds only in-frame ones; the method was immunoSEQ multiplex PCR. The data show tens of thousands of clones, under 70% seen once. The CDR3 contains 16 residues. The germline V gene has CDR1 MDHEN and CDR2 SYDVKM. With 3 bases clipped from V and 5 bases from J, the junction kept 8 bases outside the gene matches. The input for sequencing was PBMCs, taken after 12 months of ibrutinib treatment. The chain uses TRBV28 and TRBJ1-2; 11 bases line up with TRBD1. This clonotype was sampled from a human donor with chronic lymphocytic leukemia. DNA for the CDR3: TGTGCCAGCAGTTTTTGGAAGGGACAGGGGGTTTATGGCTACACCTTC. Its protein is CASSFWKGQGVYGYTF.